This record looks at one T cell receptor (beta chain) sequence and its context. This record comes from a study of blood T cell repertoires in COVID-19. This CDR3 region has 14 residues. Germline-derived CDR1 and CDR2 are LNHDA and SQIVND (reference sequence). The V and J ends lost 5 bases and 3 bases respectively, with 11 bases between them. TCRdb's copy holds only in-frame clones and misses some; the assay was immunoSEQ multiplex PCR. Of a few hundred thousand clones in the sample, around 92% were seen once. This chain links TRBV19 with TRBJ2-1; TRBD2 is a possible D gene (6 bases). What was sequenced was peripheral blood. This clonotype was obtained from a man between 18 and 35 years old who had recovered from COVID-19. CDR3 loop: CASSVGLDYNEQFF. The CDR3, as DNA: TGTGCCAGTAGTGTGGGACTCGACTACAATGAGCAGTTCTTC.